Listed below are T cell receptor beta chains from one sample, sequenced in a study of Ad26.COV2.S vaccination and SARS-CoV-2 variants. This table comes from immunoSEQ multiplex PCR, and its TCRdb copy is limited to in-frame clones, with some not included. The data show some 420,000 clones, with around nine tenths seen just once and 3.6% held by the top ten. This sample comprised peripheral blood, obtained in a trial of Ad26.COV2.S vaccine versus placebo. The receptors derive from a person aged 18-60 years who received the Ad26.COV2.S COVID-19 vaccine or a placebo. The conserved cysteine and the conserved F or W are not part of the CDR3 here. Clone sizes are given selectively: once, few, many, or a class where the clone is expanded.

J gene: TRBJ2-1; V gene: TRBV7-3; clone size: .; CDR3 protein: ASSLGGPNNEQF
J gene: TRBJ1-5; V gene: TRBV7-9; clone size: .; CDR3 protein: ASSSPDSAGQPQH
J gene: TRBJ1-2; V gene: TRBV7-2; clone size: .; CDR3 protein: ASSDPGQGFGYT
J gene: TRBJ2-7; V gene: TRBV14; clone size: few; CDR3 protein: ASSLGRTEPAEQY
J gene: TRBJ2-2; V gene: TRBV7-8; clone size: .; CDR3 protein: ASSLAGGQDGELF
J gene: TRBJ1-6; V gene: TRBV5-8; clone size: .; CDR3 protein: ASSPGGYNSPLH
J gene: TRBJ1-5; V gene: TRBV6-1; clone size: .; CDR3 protein: ASSELIGPRLQPQH
J gene: TRBJ1-5; V gene: TRBV6-5; clone size: .; CDR3 protein: ASSYSGSNQPQH
J gene: TRBJ2-3; V gene: TRBV5-6; clone size: .; CDR3 protein: ASSNYRVPDTQY
J gene: TRBJ2-7; V gene: TRBV6-5; clone size: .; CDR3 protein: ASREAGQGTLEQY
J gene: TRBJ2-7; V gene: TRBV29-1; clone size: .; CDR3 protein: SVRLSSSYEQY
J gene: TRBJ2-2; V gene: TRBV2; clone size: .; CDR3 protein: ASSGGGGGAGELF
J gene: TRBJ2-4; V gene: TRBV5-6; clone size: .; CDR3 protein: ASSPLDPLAKNIQY
J gene: TRBJ2-3; V gene: TRBV7-9; clone size: .; CDR3 protein: ASSLTRTSTDTQY
J gene: TRBJ2-2; V gene: TRBV30; clone size: once; CDR3 protein: AWSVHPGGTGELF
J gene: TRBJ1-1; V gene: TRBV18; clone size: once; CDR3 protein: ASSPLGRGTEAF
J gene: TRBJ2-3; V gene: TRBV19; clone size: .; CDR3 protein: ASKEGGTSTDTQY
J gene: TRBJ1-2; V gene: TRBV19; clone size: .; CDR3 protein: ASTIKMDSWGYT
J gene: TRBJ2-5; V gene: TRBV10-3; clone size: .; CDR3 protein: AISPTSGGSLYQETQY
J gene: TRBJ1-2; V gene: TRBV18; clone size: .; CDR3 protein: ASSTTNREIGGYT
J gene: TRBJ2-7; V gene: TRBV5-1; clone size: .; CDR3 protein: ASRDILGGGTYEQY
J gene: TRBJ2-7; V gene: TRBV6-2/TRBV6-3; clone size: .; CDR3 protein: ASSYSKTDEQY
J gene: TRBJ2-1; V gene: TRBV2; clone size: .; CDR3 protein: ASSDSGQYNEQF
J gene: TRBJ2-7; V gene: TRBV19; clone size: .; CDR3 protein: ASSIGTGAYEQY
J gene: TRBJ2-7; V gene: TRBV5-5; clone size: once; CDR3 protein: ASSLIAGGYEQY
J gene: TRBJ1-5; V gene: TRBV6-2/TRBV6-3; clone size: .; CDR3 protein: ASSSSFTNSNQPQH
J gene: TRBJ2-6; V gene: TRBV5-8; clone size: .; CDR3 protein: ASSVGQGARAGANVLT
J gene: TRBJ2-3; V gene: TRBV6-5; clone size: few; CDR3 protein: ASSLGIEDTQY
J gene: TRBJ1-5; V gene: TRBV7-2; clone size: .; CDR3 protein: ASSLSGQLGQPQH
J gene: TRBJ2-5; V gene: TRBV30; clone size: .; CDR3 protein: AWSGSGTLGRETQY
J gene: TRBJ1-5; V gene: TRBV28; clone size: .; CDR3 protein: ASSSNRTPYSNQPQH
J gene: TRBJ1-1; V gene: TRBV5-1; clone size: .; CDR3 protein: ASSLVLGGDTEAF
J gene: TRBJ2-7; V gene: TRBV4-1; clone size: .; CDR3 protein: ASSQKATYEQY
J gene: TRBJ1-5; V gene: TRBV2; clone size: .; CDR3 protein: ASTQGDWDQPQH
J gene: TRBJ2-7; V gene: TRBV6-1; clone size: once; CDR3 protein: ASSEDGVWKAYEQY
J gene: TRBJ1-6; V gene: TRBV7-2; clone size: .; CDR3 protein: ASSLAGGRNSPLH
J gene: TRBJ2-7; V gene: TRBV19; clone size: .; CDR3 protein: ASSIALQRGASYEQY
J gene: TRBJ2-3; V gene: TRBV10-3; clone size: .; CDR3 protein: AISQQLTSTDTQY
J gene: TRBJ2-7; V gene: TRBV7-3; clone size: .; CDR3 protein: ASRKTGEQY
J gene: TRBJ2-3; V gene: TRBV18; clone size: few; CDR3 protein: ASSRQGANADTQY
J gene: TRBJ2-7; V gene: TRBV10-1; clone size: .; CDR3 protein: ASSPHRNTYEQY
J gene: TRBJ1-1; V gene: TRBV18; clone size: .; CDR3 protein: ASSLPGGLNTEAF
J gene: TRBJ2-2; V gene: TRBV13; clone size: .; CDR3 protein: ASSFWGLDTGELF
J gene: TRBJ2-7; V gene: TRBV9; clone size: .; CDR3 protein: ASSTREGAEQY
J gene: TRBJ1-2; V gene: TRBV7-2; clone size: .; CDR3 protein: ASSARGDLDGYT
J gene: TRBJ2-7; V gene: TRBV14; clone size: .; CDR3 protein: ASSQTSGVYEQY
J gene: TRBJ2-3; V gene: TRBV3-1/TRBV3-2; clone size: .; CDR3 protein: ASSQNSGGASTDTQY
J gene: TRBJ2-6; V gene: TRBV15; clone size: .; CDR3 protein: ATSRDGSGANVLT
J gene: TRBJ2-7; V gene: TRBV28; clone size: few; CDR3 protein: ASSLRQGYEQY
J gene: TRBJ2-6; V gene: TRBV7-9; clone size: .; CDR3 protein: ASSRTGANVLT
J gene: TRBJ1-2; V gene: TRBV6-5; clone size: .; CDR3 protein: ASSHGRRVIDYT
J gene: TRBJ1-1; V gene: TRBV3-1/TRBV3-2; clone size: .; CDR3 protein: ASSQNRDRGAF
J gene: TRBJ2-6; V gene: TRBV20-1; clone size: .; CDR3 protein: SASQGISSGANVLT